These 32 T cell receptor beta chains originate from one sample sequenced in a study of blood T cell repertoires in COVID-19. Assay: immunoSEQ multiplex PCR; the TCRdb copy retains only in-frame clones and omits some. Of around 260,000 clones in the sample, approximately 85% are singletons; the top ten hold 0.85% to 0.9%. The sequenced material came from peripheral blood. These receptors originate from a human donor with COVID-19, enrolled during active disease. The donor label of this sample is uncertain.

The rearrangement uses TRBV7-2 and TRBJ1-4; tentative D call: TRBD1 (6 bases). There are 15 residues in the CDR3. V was cut by 3 bases and J by 7 bases, with 15 bases left in between. Germline CDR1 reads SGHTA; CDR2 reads FQGNSA. The CDR3 loop is CASSFAGAEGEKLFF. CDR3 DNA: TGTGCCAGCAGCTTCGCGGGGGCTGAAGGTGAAAAACTGTTTTTT. Filled out from reference TRBV7-2 and TRBJ1-4, the complete variable domain reads GAGVSQSPSNKVTEKGKDVELRCDPISGHTALYWYRQSLGQGLEFLIYFQGNSAPDKSGLPSDRFSAERTGGSVSTLTIQRTQQEDSAVYLCASSFAGAEGEKLFFGSGTQLSVL.

This chain links TRBV15 with TRBJ2-7; D not certain. Trimming took 7 bases from V and 3 from J, leaving 13 bases between them. Germline lookup yields CDR1 LNHNV and CDR2 YYDKDF (reference sequence). The CDR3 is made up of 13 amino acids. As DNA, the CDR3 is TGTGCCACCAAATCCAGGATAGACTACGAGCAGTACTTC. Translated, it gives CATKSRIDYEQYF.

On this clone: This same CDR3 is encoded by further DNA sequences in the sample. The chain recombines TRBV27 with TRBJ1-1; TRBD1 might be the D (5 bases). Germline lookup yields CDR1 MNHEY and CDR2 SMNVEV (reference sequence). V lost 0 bases and J lost 4, with 6 bases in between. The CDR3 extends over 13 amino acids. DNA for the CDR3: TGTGCCAGCAGTTTATCGGGGGGCACTGAAGCTTTCTTT. Protein sequence: CASSLSGGTEAFF.

This chain joins TRBV11-2 and TRBJ2-7; TRBD2 matches 9 bases. The germline V gene has CDR1 SGHAT and CDR2 FQNNGV. CDR3 length: 17 amino acids. Losses at the gene ends were 0 bases for V and 1 base for J; bases not matched to a gene: 7. Here the CDR3 reads CASSLDRMRGGSYEQYF. DNA of the CDR3: TGTGCCAGCAGCTTAGATCGGATGCGGGGGGGATCCTACGAGCAGTACTTC.

The J gene is TRBJ1-1, the V gene TRBV28, with D perhaps matching TRBD1 (5 bases). This CDR3 has 14 residues. The ends were cut back, 7 bases at V and 1 base at J, with 13 bases in the middle. The germline V gene has CDR1 MDHEN and CDR2 SYDVKM. DNA of the CDR3: TGTGCCAGCACTTGGGGCCGGACGAACACTGAAGCTTTCTTT. Its translation is CASTWGRTNTEAFF.

This rearrangement joins TRBV19 to TRBJ2-1; 14 bases fit TRBD2. The CDR3 contains 16 residues. Per germline, CDR1 LNHDA and CDR2 SQIVND (reference sequence). The V gene end was trimmed by 2 bases and the J gene end by 9 bases; junction bases not matched to a gene: 6. The DNA of the CDR3 is TGTGCCAGTAGTATATGGACTAGCGGGAGGAAAAGTGAGCAGTTCTTC. Its protein is CASSIWTSGRKSEQFF.

The chain employs TRBV6-5 and TRBJ1-5; TRBD1 matches at 9 bases. The germline CDR1 and CDR2 sequences are MNHEY and SVGAGI. The V segment lost 7 bases and the J segment 7 bases; nucleotides outside the gene matches: 11. There are 15 residues in the CDR3. The CDR3 is CASTPGQGPSQPQHF. The CDR3 DNA sequence: TGTGCCAGCACCCCGGGACAGGGTCCCTCCCAGCCCCAGCATTTT.

The chain recombines TRBV19 with TRBJ1-5; D perhaps matches TRBD1 (6 bases). Trimming pared 6 bases from V and 1 base from J, leaving 13 bases between. CDR1 and CDR2 from the germline V gene are LNHDA and SQIVND (reference sequence). This CDR3 region has 15 residues. The CDR3, as DNA: TGTGCCAGTAGGACCACAGGGTCCAGCAATCAGCCCCAGCATTTT. Amino acids: CASRTTGSSNQPQHF.

This clone came up once. The conserved phenylalanine or tryptophan is not found at the CDR3 terminus, so this likely reflects a read error. It is unclear where the CDR3 begins or ends on the DNA, so no DNA is shown, and the CDR3 is as TCRdb lists it. The V call is TRBV30, the J call TRBJ1-5; the D call TRBD1 from the table was never checked on the DNA. The germline gives CDR1 GTSNPN, CDR2 SVGIG (reference sequence). The CDR3 comprises 8 residues, both ends counted. The CDR3 sequence is CAWIRGRG.

The sample holds a few counts of this clone. The chain is built from TRBV6-5 and TRBJ1-5, with TRBD1 as a possible D gene (5 bases). The CDR3 totals 13 residues. V lost 4 bases and J 11 bases, leaving 15 bases between the germline ends. The germline CDR1 and CDR2 sequences are MNHEY and SVGAGI. The chain's CDR3 is CASSSDWEGAQHF. The CDR3 region has the DNA TGTGCCAGCAGTTCCGACTGGGAAGGGGCCCAGCATTTT.

The genes are TRBV25-1 and TRBJ2-2, with D hard to call. Deletions cut 6 bases from V and 3 bases from J, with 8 bases between. Germline loops: CDR1 MGHDK, CDR2 SYGVNS. The CDR3 runs to 13 residues. In DNA form, the CDR3 reads TGTGCCAGCAGCCAAACAGACACCGGGGAGCTGTTTTTT. Translation gives CASSQTDTGELFF.

The rearrangement uses TRBV5-1 and TRBJ2-7; TRBD1 might be the D (6 bases). This CDR3 has 15 amino acids. Trimming pared 1 base from V and 4 bases from J, leaving 15 bases between. Germline CDR1 and CDR2: SGHRS and YFSETQ. In DNA form, the CDR3 reads TGCGCCAGCAGCTTGTCGAGAGGGGGAAGGTACGAGCAGTACTTC. It codes for CASSLSRGGRYEQYF.

V is TRBV29-1 and J is TRBJ2-7, with 7 bases fitting TRBD2. The CDR3 loop spans 15 amino acids. Trimming took 8 bases from V and 7 from J; bases not matched to a gene: 20. Germline assignment: CDR1 SQVTM and CDR2 ANQGSEA. This CDR3 is CSHTHPGLSLYEQYF. Written as DNA, the CDR3 is TGCAGCCATACACACCCGGGACTAAGCCTCTATGAGCAGTACTTC.

The chain carries TRBV24-1 and TRBJ2-1, with 8 bases lining up with TRBD1. V gave up 4 bases and J gave up 7 bases; unmatched junction bases: 11. The CDR3 length is 16 residues. Germline V gene lookup returns CDR1 KGHDR and CDR2 SFDVKD. The CDR3 coding sequence is TGTGCCACCAGTGACCCAGGGGGCAGGAAGGGGAATGAGCAGTTCTTC. It specifies CATSDPGGRKGNEQFF.

This sequence joins TRBV12-3 or TRBV12-4 and TRBJ2-7; no clear D gene. V lost 5 bases and J 3 bases, leaving 11 bases between the germline ends. This CDR3 is 13 amino acids long. The CDR3 loop reads CASSPRARYEQYF. The DNA for the CDR3 is TGTGCCAGCAGTCCACGAGCGCGCTACGAGCAGTACTTC.

The gene calls are TRBV7-9 and TRBJ1-3; a possible D gene is TRBD1 (6 bases). V dropped 5 bases and J dropped 3 bases, with 14 bases sitting between them. Germline V gene lookup returns CDR1 SEHNR and CDR2 FQNEAQ (reference sequence). This CDR3 comprises 15 residues. The CDR3 nucleotides read TGTGCCAGCAGCCGCGCACAGGGTGGTGGAAACACCATATATTTT. Residues: CASSRAQGGGNTIYF.

The genes are TRBV28 and TRBJ2-5; 10 nucleotides match TRBD2. Per germline, CDR1 MDHEN and CDR2 SYDVKM. Trimming cost V 6 bases and J 6 bases; bases outside gene matches: 7. This CDR3 is 14 amino acids long. The CDR3 DNA reads TGTGCCAGCAGCCCCCCTAGCGGGAGCCAGACCCAGTACTTC. This gives the protein CASSPPSGSQTQYF.

The rearrangement joins TRBV7-2 to TRBJ1-1; a possible D gene is TRBD1 (6 bases). Trimming removed 1 base from V and 7 bases from J, with 16 bases in between. CDR1 and CDR2 (germline): SGHTA, FQGNSA. This CDR3 spans 15 amino acids. This CDR3 is CASSLEQGGHGEAFF. Here the CDR3 DNA reads TGTGCCAGCAGCTTAGAACAGGGTGGGCATGGTGAAGCTTTCTTT.

This chain uses TRBV11-3 with TRBJ1-3, with 7 bases matching TRBD1. Germline trimming cut 4 bases from V and 5 bases from J; bases unmatched to any gene: 5. Germline V lookup: CDR1 SGHNT, CDR2 YENEEA. The CDR3 loop spans 14 amino acids. The CDR3 spells CASSSGDSRNTIYF. CDR3 sequence (DNA): TGTGCCAGCAGCTCAGGGGACAGCCGAAACACCATATATTTT. Drawing the rest from reference TRBV11-3 and TRBJ1-3, the complete variable domain is EAGVVQSPRYKIIEKKQPVAFWCNPISGHNTLYWYLQNLGQGPELLIRYENEEAVDDSQLPKDRFSAERLKGVDSTLKIQPAELGDSAVYLCASSSGDSRNTIYFGEGSWLTVV.

The chain combines TRBV27 with TRBJ1-1; TRBD1 matches 7 bases. V lost 8 bases to trimming and J lost 0 bases; unmatched junction nucleotides: 6. Germline V lookup: CDR1 MNHEY, CDR2 SMNVEV (reference sequence). The CDR3 sequence is 14 residues long. The CDR3 DNA is TGTGCCAGCCGTTACAGGGGAATGAACACTGAAGCTTTCTTT. Amino acid sequence: CASRYRGMNTEAFF.

This chain links TRBV15 with TRBJ1-2, with 9 bases that match TRBD1. Trimming took 3 bases from V and 4 from J; bases not matched to a gene: 6. The germline V gene encodes CDR1 LNHNV and CDR2 YYDKDF (reference sequence). The CDR3 runs 15 residues. This CDR3 is CATSSGQGTFYGYTF. The DNA of the CDR3 is TGTGCCACCAGCAGCGGACAGGGGACCTTCTATGGCTACACCTTC.

This clone has a single count. This rearrangement joins TRBV7-2 to TRBJ2-1; 9 bases line up with TRBD2. Germline values: CDR1 SGHTA, CDR2 FQGNSA. The trim removed 5 bases at V and 4 bases at J, leaving 9 bases unmatched. This CDR3 comprises 16 residues. CDR3 coding DNA: TGTGCCAGCAGCCCCCTAACTAGCGGGCCTTACAATGAGCAGTTCTTC. Amino acid sequence: CASSPLTSGPYNEQFF.

The chain joins TRBV19 to TRBJ2-1; D is uncertain. The CDR3 is made up of 15 amino acids. The V end was cut by 3 bases, the J end by 8 bases, with 17 bases between. Germline CDR1 and CDR2: LNHDA and SQIVND (reference sequence). The CDR3 loop reads CASSMTYGLGDEQFF. CDR3 sequence (DNA): TGTGCCAGTAGTATGACCTATGGATTGGGCGATGAGCAGTTCTTC.

The CDR3 spells CASSLAPGLVVINEQFF. Here the CDR3 DNA reads TGCGCCAGCAGCTTAGCTCCGGGACTAGTAGTTATAAATGAGCAGTTCTTC. The V gene is TRBV5-1, the J gene TRBJ2-1; the match to TRBD2 covers 8 bases. The germline CDR1 and CDR2 sequences are SGHRS and YFSETQ. The junction had 14 bases not matched to a gene; V was cut back by 2 bases and J by 7 bases. This CDR3 comprises 17 residues.

Here the CDR3 reads CASSFRQGAEYF. The CDR3 DNA sequence: TGTGCCAGCAGTTTCAGACAGGGGGCCGAGTACTTC. V gene TRBV27 combines with J gene TRBJ2-7, with TRBD1 matching 10 bases. CDR1 and CDR2 (germline): MNHEY, SMNVEV (reference sequence). The CDR3 runs 12 residues. Trimming removed 3 bases from V and 11 bases from J; junction bases left unmatched: 4.

The chain recombines TRBV9 with TRBJ2-1, with TRBD2 identical over 13 bases. With V trimmed by 4 bases and J by 6 bases, 4 bases remained unmatched. This CDR3 has 15 residues. The germline V gene has CDR1 SGDLS and CDR2 YYNGEE. CDR3 nucleotide sequence: TGTGCCAGCAGCCTAGGACTAGCGGGAGTCAATGAGCAGTTCTTC. Residues: CASSLGLAGVNEQFF.

This sequence joins TRBV7-2 and TRBJ1-3; weak D call: TRBD1 (6 bases). Trimming left V 4 bases short and J 7 bases short, with 20 bases between. Looked up from germline, CDR1 is SGHTA and CDR2 is FQGNSA. CDR3 size: 16 residues. CDR3 DNA sequence: TGTGCCAGCAGCTCGCGGACAGTCCGAAATATGAACACCATATATTTT. This translates into CASSSRTVRNMNTIYF.

In this sample, this clone turned up many times. The V and J genes are TRBV6-5 and TRBJ1-3; 9 bases match TRBD1. Germline V gene sequence: CDR1 MNHEY, CDR2 SVGAGI. With V trimmed by 6 bases and J by 8 bases, 5 bases remained unmatched. The CDR3 consists of 13 residues. The CDR3 spells CASRQGARDTIYF. CDR3 nucleotides: TGTGCCAGCAGACAGGGGGCGCGGGACACCATATATTTT.

The chain combines TRBV25-1 with TRBJ1-1; D remains ambiguous. This CDR3 contains 13 residues. CDR1 and CDR2 (germline): MGHDK, SYGVNS. With 2 bases removed from V and 3 bases from J, the gap between germline ends came to 7 bases. This CDR3 is CASSERGHTEAFF. The DNA for the CDR3 is TGTGCCAGCAGTGAACGGGGTCACACTGAAGCTTTCTTT.

This clone appeared once. The rearrangement uses TRBV5-1 and TRBJ2-2, with 8 bases identical to TRBD2. This CDR3 is built from 17 residues. The germline gives CDR1 SGHRS, CDR2 YFSETQ. The V gene end was trimmed by 0 bases and the J gene end by 1 base; junction bases not matched to a gene: 5. Here the CDR3 DNA reads TGCGCCAGCAGCTTGGACACTAGCGGTATGAACACCGGGGAGCTGTTTTTT. Its protein product is CASSLDTSGMNTGELFF.

V is TRBV5-1 and J is TRBJ1-6; TRBD1 agrees at 11 bases. This CDR3 contains 15 residues. Looked up from germline, CDR1 is SGHRS and CDR2 is YFSETQ. Trimming took 4 bases from V and 6 from J; bases not matched to a gene: 3. CDR3 in amino acids: CASSLGQGVNSPLHF. For the CDR3, the DNA is TGCGCCAGCAGCCTGGGACAGGGGGTTAATTCACCCCTCCACTTT.

This chain joins TRBV5-1 and TRBJ1-2, with 7 bases aligning to TRBD1. The CDR3 has 15 residues. The V and J ends lost 0 bases and 5 bases, in that order; junction bases with no gene match: 7. Germline V gene sequence: CDR1 SGHRS, CDR2 YFSETQ. CDR3: CASSLGTGAEYGYTF. In DNA form, the CDR3 reads TGCGCCAGCAGCTTGGGTACAGGGGCGGAGTATGGCTACACCTTC.